This is a list of T cell receptor beta chains from one sample in a study of T cell responses to AZD1222 COVID-19 vaccine. Only in-frame clones appear in the TCRdb table, and some are missing; sequencing was by immunoSEQ multiplex PCR. The sample contains 68,000 or so clones, 85% to 90% of which appear only once. The sample here was peripheral blood, taken on day 0 of AZD1222 vaccination. These receptors originate from an adult in good health. The CDR3 runs from the conserved cysteine through the conserved F or W. The D gene is left open where the match is weak. A row's size may be missing; if present it is once, few, many or a size class.

abundance: -
v_gene: TRBV10-3
j_gene: TRBJ2-1
d_gene: -
CDR3aa: CAISNTDRTYNEQFF
CDR3nt: TGTGCCATCAGTAATACTGACCGGACCTACAATGAGCAGTTCTTC

abundance: -
v_gene: TRBV7-6
j_gene: TRBJ1-1
d_gene: -
CDR3aa: CASSSEGTNTEAFF
CDR3nt: TGTGCCAGCAGCTCTGAGGGGACGAACACTGAAGCTTTCTTT

abundance: -
v_gene: TRBV18
j_gene: TRBJ2-1
d_gene: TRBD1
CDR3aa: CASSMTGTGGGEQFF
CDR3nt: TGTGCCAGCTCAATGACCGGGACAGGGGGCGGTGAGCAGTTCTTC

abundance: -
v_gene: TRBV28
j_gene: TRBJ2-3
d_gene: -
CDR3aa: CASTSIAYTDTQYF
CDR3nt: TGTGCCAGCACGTCTATTGCTTACACAGATACGCAGTATTTT

abundance: -
v_gene: TRBV15
j_gene: TRBJ2-3
d_gene: TRBD2
CDR3aa: CATSRERKAGGWDTQYF
CDR3nt: TGTGCCACCAGCAGAGAACGGAAAGCGGGAGGTTGGGATACGCAGTATTTT

abundance: -
v_gene: TRBV4-1
j_gene: TRBJ2-1
d_gene: TRBD2
CDR3aa: CASSLGGAGGYNEQFF
CDR3nt: TGCGCCAGCAGCCTAGGGGGGGCGGGAGGCTACAATGAGCAGTTCTTC

abundance: -
v_gene: TRBV18
j_gene: TRBJ2-7
d_gene: TRBD2
CDR3aa: CASSATWTSGSYEQYF
CDR3nt: TGTGCCAGCTCAGCGACTTGGACTAGCGGGAGCTACGAGCAGTACTTC

abundance: -
v_gene: TRBV28
j_gene: TRBJ1-6
d_gene: -
CDR3aa: CASSLGVPPLHF
CDR3nt: TGTGCCAGCAGTTTGGGGGTACCACCCCTCCACTTT

abundance: -
v_gene: TRBV7-2
j_gene: TRBJ1-1
d_gene: -
CDR3aa: CASRPRIGVNTEAFF
CDR3nt: TGTGCCAGCAGGCCCAGGATAGGTGTGAACACTGAAGCTTTCTTT

abundance: -
v_gene: TRBV15
j_gene: TRBJ1-6
d_gene: -
CDR3aa: CATSGGANSPLHF
CDR3nt: TGTGCCACCAGCGGGGGGGCAAATTCACCCCTCCACTTT

abundance: -
v_gene: TRBV3-1/TRBV3-2
j_gene: TRBJ1-1
d_gene: -
CDR3aa: CASSPWASGVTEAFF
CDR3nt: TGTGCCAGCAGCCCGTGGGCCTCCGGGGTGACTGAAGCTTTCTTT

abundance: once
v_gene: TRBV6-5
j_gene: TRBJ2-1
d_gene: TRBD2
CDR3aa: CAAMRGGSYNEQFF
CDR3nt: TGTGCCGCAATGCGGGGGGGGTCCTACAATGAGCAGTTCTTC

abundance: -
v_gene: TRBV19
j_gene: TRBJ1-6
d_gene: -
CDR3aa: CASSNRQTNGPLHF
CDR3nt: TGTGCCAGTAGTAACCGACAGACGAATGGACCCCTCCACTTT

abundance: -
v_gene: TRBV19
j_gene: TRBJ1-1
d_gene: -
CDR3aa: CASTWGARTEAFF
CDR3nt: TGTGCCAGTACCTGGGGGGCGCGAACTGAAGCTTTCTTT

abundance: -
v_gene: TRBV3-1/TRBV3-2
j_gene: TRBJ1-1
d_gene: TRBD1
CDR3aa: CASSQTGMRTEAFF
CDR3nt: TGTGCCAGCAGCCAGACAGGGATGAGGACTGAAGCTTTCTTT

abundance: -
v_gene: TRBV6-4
j_gene: TRBJ2-3
d_gene: TRBD2
CDR3aa: CASSDGLAGADTQYF
CDR3nt: TGTGCCAGCAGTGACGGACTAGCGGGAGCAGATACGCAGTATTTT

abundance: -
v_gene: TRBV5-1
j_gene: TRBJ1-1
d_gene: -
CDR3aa: CASSKTVNTEAFF
CDR3nt: TGCGCCAGCAGCAAGACAGTGAACACTGAAGCTTTCTTT

abundance: -
v_gene: TRBV18
j_gene: TRBJ1-5
d_gene: TRBD1
CDR3aa: CASSDTGGLNQPQHF
CDR3nt: TGTGCCAGCTCAGATACAGGGGGATTAAATCAGCCCCAGCATTTT

abundance: few
v_gene: TRBV29-1
j_gene: TRBJ1-3
d_gene: TRBD1
CDR3aa: CSVGTGGTSGNTIYF
CDR3nt: TGCAGCGTTGGGACAGGGGGCACCTCTGGAAACACCATATATTTT

abundance: -
v_gene: TRBV3-1/TRBV3-2
j_gene: TRBJ1-3
d_gene: -
CDR3aa: CASSQGPDSGNTIYF
CDR3nt: TGTGCCAGCAGCCAAGGGCCGGACTCTGGAAACACCATATATTTT

abundance: -
v_gene: TRBV15
j_gene: TRBJ2-5
d_gene: TRBD2
CDR3aa: CATSRDGRAGVETQYF
CDR3nt: TGTGCCACCAGCAGAGATGGTCGAGCGGGAGTGGAGACCCAGTACTTC

abundance: -
v_gene: TRBV6-4
j_gene: TRBJ1-1
d_gene: TRBD1
CDR3aa: CASRPGGENTEAFF
CDR3nt: TGTGCCAGCAGACCAGGGGGAGAGAACACTGAAGCTTTCTTT

abundance: -
v_gene: TRBV18
j_gene: TRBJ1-3
d_gene: -
CDR3aa: CASSPRVTPGAGNTIYF
CDR3nt: TGTGCCAGCTCACCACGAGTGACCCCGGGGGCTGGAAACACCATATATTTT

abundance: -
v_gene: TRBV6-5
j_gene: TRBJ2-7
d_gene: TRBD2
CDR3aa: CASTSSGSGSYEQYF
CDR3nt: TGTGCCAGCACCTCGAGCGGTAGCGGGAGTTACGAGCAGTACTTC

abundance: -
v_gene: TRBV10-1
j_gene: TRBJ2-4
d_gene: TRBD1
CDR3aa: CASSEEGTGRNIQYF
CDR3nt: TGCGCCAGCAGTGAGGAAGGGACAGGGAGAAACATTCAGTACTTC

abundance: -
v_gene: TRBV12-3/TRBV12-4
j_gene: TRBJ1-2
d_gene: -
CDR3aa: CASSWGEDGYTF
CDR3nt: TGTGCCAGCAGTTGGGGAGAGGATGGCTACACCTTC

abundance: -
v_gene: TRBV30
j_gene: TRBJ2-1
d_gene: TRBD2
CDR3aa: CAWSVLGLAGANEQFF
CDR3nt: TGTGCCTGGAGTGTACTAGGACTAGCGGGAGCCAATGAGCAGTTCTTC

abundance: few
v_gene: TRBV7-2
j_gene: TRBJ1-1
d_gene: -
CDR3aa: CASGWQGYTEAFF
CDR3nt: TGTGCCAGCGGGTGGCAGGGTTACACTGAAGCTTTCTTT

abundance: once
v_gene: TRBV29-1
j_gene: TRBJ2-3
d_gene: -
CDR3aa: CSVGPGLGTDTQYF
CDR3nt: TGCAGCGTGGGGCCGGGGTTAGGAACAGATACGCAGTATTTT

abundance: -
v_gene: TRBV7-9
j_gene: TRBJ2-3
d_gene: -
CDR3aa: CASSFPVDTQYF
CDR3nt: TGTGCCAGCAGCTTCCCGGTAGATACGCAGTATTTT

abundance: -
v_gene: TRBV9
j_gene: TRBJ1-1
d_gene: TRBD1
CDR3aa: CASSEGQGVAPGAGTEAFF
CDR3nt: TGTGCCAGCAGCGAGGGACAGGGAGTGGCTCCCGGTGCGGGCACTGAAGCTTTCTTT

abundance: -
v_gene: TRBV4-2
j_gene: TRBJ2-6
d_gene: -
CDR3aa: CASSQEQSSGANVLTF
CDR3nt: TGTGCCAGCAGCCAAGAGCAGAGCTCTGGGGCCAACGTCCTGACTTTC

abundance: -
v_gene: TRBV19
j_gene: TRBJ2-2
d_gene: -
CDR3aa: CASSIGPPFGYTGELFF
CDR3nt: TGTGCCAGTAGTATAGGTCCCCCTTTTGGGTACACCGGGGAGCTGTTTTTT

abundance: -
v_gene: TRBV2
j_gene: TRBJ1-4
d_gene: -
CDR3aa: CASSERGYINEKLFF
CDR3nt: TGTGCCAGCAGCGAAAGGGGTTATATTAATGAAAAACTGTTTTTT

abundance: -
v_gene: TRBV9
j_gene: TRBJ2-1
d_gene: -
CDR3aa: CASSVGAISSYNEQFF
CDR3nt: TGTGCCAGCAGCGTAGGGGCTATCAGCTCCTACAATGAGCAGTTCTTC

abundance: -
v_gene: TRBV19
j_gene: TRBJ1-1
d_gene: -
CDR3aa: CASSIGAHRAFF
CDR3nt: TGTGCCAGTAGTATCGGGGCCCACCGAGCTTTCTTT

abundance: -
v_gene: TRBV14
j_gene: TRBJ1-3
d_gene: -
CDR3aa: CASSQGHQLSGNTIYF
CDR3nt: TGTGCCAGCAGCCAAGGCCACCAATTGTCTGGAAACACCATATATTTT

abundance: once
v_gene: TRBV6-1
j_gene: TRBJ2-3
d_gene: -
CDR3aa: CASSEVMTFLTDTQYF
CDR3nt: TGTGCCAGCAGTGAAGTTATGACCTTCCTCACAGATACGCAGTATTTT

abundance: -
v_gene: TRBV4-1
j_gene: TRBJ2-7
d_gene: -
CDR3aa: CASSHDRGSYEQYF
CDR3nt: TGCGCCAGCAGCCACGATCGGGGAAGCTACGAGCAGTACTTC

abundance: few
v_gene: TRBV19
j_gene: TRBJ2-2
d_gene: -
CDR3aa: CASSIQPRSTGELFF
CDR3nt: TGTGCCAGTAGCATCCAACCGCGGAGCACCGGGGAGCTGTTTTTT

abundance: few
v_gene: TRBV7-2
j_gene: TRBJ1-1
d_gene: -
CDR3aa: CASSLQGLSTEAFF
CDR3nt: TGTGCCAGCAGCTTACAGGGGTTGAGCACTGAAGCTTTCTTT

abundance: -
v_gene: TRBV15
j_gene: TRBJ2-7
d_gene: TRBD1
CDR3aa: CATSTGTGGSYEQYF
CDR3nt: TGTGCCACCAGTACCGGGACAGGGGGCTCCTACGAGCAGTACTTC

abundance: -
v_gene: TRBV27
j_gene: TRBJ2-3
d_gene: TRBD2
CDR3aa: CASSFRGRAADTQYF
CDR3nt: TGTGCCAGCAGTTTTCGCGGGAGGGCCGCGGATACGCAGTATTTT

abundance: -
v_gene: TRBV21-1
j_gene: TRBJ2-1
d_gene: -
CDR3aa: CADKHNEQFF
CDR3nt: TGTGCCGATAAGCACAATGAGCAGTTCTTC

abundance: -
v_gene: TRBV4-3
j_gene: TRBJ2-7
d_gene: -
CDR3aa: CASSQEASVFYEQYF
CDR3nt: TGCGCCAGCAGCCAAGAGGCTAGCGTCTTCTACGAGCAGTACTTC

abundance: -
v_gene: TRBV2
j_gene: TRBJ2-1
d_gene: TRBD2
CDR3aa: CASGEGLAGTYNEQFF
CDR3nt: TGTGCCAGCGGTGAGGGACTAGCGGGAACCTACAATGAGCAGTTCTTC

abundance: -
v_gene: TRBV6-4
j_gene: TRBJ2-1
d_gene: TRBD2
CDR3aa: CASSETGTSGDRQFF
CDR3nt: TGTGCCAGCAGTGAGACCGGGACTAGCGGTGATAGGCAGTTCTTC

abundance: -
v_gene: TRBV6-6
j_gene: TRBJ2-1
d_gene: TRBD2
CDR3aa: CASSSSGKSYNEQFF
CDR3nt: TGTGCCAGCAGTTCTAGCGGGAAATCCTACAATGAGCAGTTCTTC

abundance: -
v_gene: TRBV3-1/TRBV3-2
j_gene: TRBJ2-2
d_gene: TRBD2
CDR3aa: CASSWEAGGNTGELFF
CDR3nt: TGTGCCAGCAGCTGGGAGGCGGGAGGGAACACCGGGGAGCTGTTTTTT